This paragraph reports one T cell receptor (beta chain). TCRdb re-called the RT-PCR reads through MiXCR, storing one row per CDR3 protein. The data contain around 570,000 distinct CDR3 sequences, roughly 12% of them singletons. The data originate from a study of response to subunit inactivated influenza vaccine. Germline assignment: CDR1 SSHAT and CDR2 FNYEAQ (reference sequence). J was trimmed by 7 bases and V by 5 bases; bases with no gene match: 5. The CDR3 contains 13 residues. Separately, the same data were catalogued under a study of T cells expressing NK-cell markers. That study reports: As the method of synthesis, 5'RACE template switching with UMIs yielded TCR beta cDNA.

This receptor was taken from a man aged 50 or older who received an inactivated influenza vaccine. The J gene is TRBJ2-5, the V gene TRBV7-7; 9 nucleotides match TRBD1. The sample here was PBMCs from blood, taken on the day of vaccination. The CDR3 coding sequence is TGTGCCAGCAGCAGGGACAGGGAAGGGACCCAGTACTTC. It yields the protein CASSRDREGTQYF.